These 13 T cell receptor beta chains share one sample of origin, sequenced in a study of blood T cell repertoires in COVID-19. Here immunoSEQ multiplex PCR was the method, and the copy in TCRdb shows in-frame clones only, minus some. This table holds under 85,000 clones, around 80% found once. The sequencing input was peripheral blood. The receptor source for this set is a human donor in a cohort sampled during active COVID-19.

V usage is TRBV7-3 and J usage is TRBJ2-1; 11 bases align to TRBD2. J lost 0 bases, V lost 4 bases, and 11 bases had no gene match. The CDR3 length is 19 residues. Germline V gene lookup returns CDR1 SGHTA and CDR2 FQGTGA. In DNA form, the CDR3 reads TGTGCCAGCAGCTCCCTGGGGCTAGCGGGGGGAAGCTCCTACAATGAGCAGTTCTTC. Translation gives CASSSLGLAGGSSYNEQFF.

The chain recombines TRBV2 with TRBJ2-7; 7 bases map to TRBD2. The germline CDR1 and CDR2 sequences are SNHLY and FYNNEI. This CDR3 comprises 14 residues. After removal of 6 bases from V and 3 bases from J, the junction contained 8 bases not matched to a gene. The CDR3 loop is CASSAPGGVYEQYF. In DNA form, the CDR3 reads TGTGCCAGCAGCGCCCCGGGAGGAGTCTACGAGCAGTACTTC. The entire variable domain, with the rest obtained from reference TRBV2 and TRBJ2-7, is as follows: EPEVTQTPSHQVTQMGQEVILRCVPISNHLYFYWYRQILGQKVEFLVSFYNNEISEKSEIFDDQFSVERPDGSNFTLKIRSTKLEDSAMYFCASSAPGGVYEQYFGPGTRLTVT.

V gene TRBV28 combines with J gene TRBJ1-1; weak D call: TRBD1 (5 bases). V was shortened by 3 bases and J by 13 bases, with 12 bases between the two germline ends. The germline gives CDR1 MDHEN, CDR2 SYDVKM. CDR3 length: 11 amino acids. CDR3 sequence: CASSFMARGFF. As DNA, the CDR3 is TGTGCCAGCAGTTTTATGGCAAGGGGTTTCTTT.

The V and J genes are TRBV28 and TRBJ2-3; 8 bases match TRBD1. Trimming at V came to 8 bases and at J to 2 bases, leaving 9 bases not matched to a gene. The CDR3 covers 15 residues. The germline V gene encodes CDR1 MDHEN and CDR2 SYDVKM. DNA of the CDR3: TGTGCCAGCCTTAACCAGGGGGCGAACACAGATACGCAGTATTTT. It encodes CASLNQGANTDTQYF. Full variable domain (remainder filled in from reference TRBV28 and TRBJ2-3): DVKVTQSSRYLVKRTGEKVFLECVQDMDHENMFWYRQDPGLGLRLIYFSYDVKMKEKGDIPEGYSVSREKKERFSLILESASTNQTSMYLCASLNQGANTDTQYFGPGTRLTVL.

V usage is TRBV12-3 or TRBV12-4 and J usage is TRBJ2-1; D possibly corresponds to TRBD2 (6 bases). Trimming pared 6 bases from V and 8 bases from J, leaving 14 bases between. This CDR3 comprises 13 residues. CDR3 DNA sequence: TGTGCCAGCAGCCGCCTGGAGGGCCATGAGCAGTTCTTC. Translated: CASSRLEGHEQFF.

This chain links TRBV5-8 with TRBJ1-2, with unresolved D. The CDR3 is 14 residues long. CDR1 and CDR2 (germline): SGHTS, YDEGEE. With 0 bases removed from V and 4 bases from J, the gap between germline ends came to 10 bases. The CDR3 coding sequence is TGTGCCAGCAGCTTGGTGCGGTCCGCCTATGGCTACACCTTC. Translating gives CASSLVRSAYGYTF.

This clone was seen a single time. This chain uses TRBV2 with TRBJ1-2, with a tentative D call TRBD1 (6 bases). The CDR3 runs 15 residues. Germline assignment: CDR1 SNHLY and CDR2 FYNNEI. With 6 bases removed from V and 0 bases from J, the gap between germline ends came to 14 bases. The CDR3 is CASSRTGRANYGYTF. DNA of the CDR3: TGTGCCAGCAGCCGAACAGGGCGGGCTAACTATGGCTACACCTTC.

This clone was counted only a few times. The chain joins TRBV19 to TRBJ1-6; 8 nucleotides line up with TRBD1. The CDR3 consists of 14 residues. J was trimmed by 7 bases and V by 7 bases; bases with no gene match: 6. Germline CDR1 reads LNHDA; CDR2 reads SQIVND (reference sequence). DNA for the CDR3: TGTGCCAGTACGCCGTGGGACAGGAATTCACCCCTCCACTTT. It yields the protein CASTPWDRNSPLHF.

This CDR3 is CASSLDPPGTQYF. CDR3 sequence (DNA): TGTGCCAGCAGTTTAGACCCCCCGGGGACCCAGTACTTC. This chain joins TRBV12-3 or TRBV12-4 and TRBJ2-5; D is uncertain. Trimming pared 1 base from V and 7 bases from J, leaving 10 bases between. CDR3 length equals 13 residues.

The gene calls are TRBV9 and TRBJ1-6; TRBD1 matches 7 bases. Trimming took 3 bases from V and 9 from J; bases not matched to a gene: 6. Germline CDR1 and CDR2: SGDLS and YYNGEE. The CDR3 is 14 residues long. Here the CDR3 reads CASSAQGFTSPLHF. The CDR3 DNA sequence: TGTGCCAGCAGCGCACAGGGGTTTACTTCACCCCTCCACTTT.

This clone occurred a few times. The J gene is TRBJ1-2, the V gene TRBV6-6; TRBD1 is a possible D gene (6 bases). V lost 5 bases and J 3 bases, leaving 22 bases between the germline ends. The germline gives CDR1 MNHNY, CDR2 SVGAGI (reference sequence). The CDR3 loop spans 17 amino acids. The CDR3 reads CASSRLVGGGEDYGYTF. The CDR3 DNA reads as TGTGCCAGCAGTCGCCTGGTCGGCGGGGGCGAGGACTATGGCTACACCTTC.

The J gene is TRBJ1-2, the V gene TRBV19; 7 bases match TRBD1. The junction had 14 bases not matched to a gene; V was cut back by 5 bases and J by 8 bases. The germline gives CDR1 LNHDA, CDR2 SQIVND (reference sequence). The CDR3 sequence is 15 residues long. The CDR3: CASSDRQGRRGGYTF. The CDR3 coding sequence is TGTGCCAGTAGTGACCGACAGGGAAGAAGAGGGGGCTACACCTTC.

The chain employs TRBV3-1 (or the pseudogene TRBV3-2) and TRBJ2-1; 7 nucleotides match TRBD2. CDR1 and CDR2 from the germline V gene are LGHDT and YNNKEL (reference sequence). V shed 1 base and J 6 bases; nucleotides not matched to a gene: 6. The CDR3 sequence is 15 residues long. This CDR3 reads CASSQGGGGINEQFF. Here the CDR3 DNA reads TGTGCCAGCAGCCAAGGAGGCGGGGGAATCAATGAGCAGTTCTTC.